These 20 T cell receptor beta chains share one sample of origin, sequenced in a study of cytomegalovirus exposure and HLA in healthy donors. PCR employed 60 Vbeta and 13 Jbeta primers. Assay used: immunoSEQ multiplex PCR; TCRdb lists only in-frame clones, some missing. The repertoire holds about 150,000 clones, around two thirds seen once, with 1.8% in the top ten. The sequenced material came from PBMCs. These receptors originate from a male donor in good health and CMV-seronegative.

This clone was counted between two and nine times. The CDR3 spells CASSPSDSYLTGELFF. DNA for the CDR3: TGCGCCAGCAGCCCCTCCGACAGCTATCTTACCGGGGAGCTGTTTTTT. This sequence joins TRBV4-3 and TRBJ2-2; D perhaps matches TRBD1 (5 bases). V dropped 4 bases and J dropped 5 bases, with 17 bases sitting between them. Germline assignment: CDR1 LGHNA and CDR2 YSLEER. This CDR3 has 16 residues.

This sequence joins TRBV18 and TRBJ1-2; tentatively, D is TRBD1 (5 bases). The germline CDR1 and CDR2 sequences are KGHSH and LQKENI. CDR3 length: 15 residues. V was shortened by 3 bases and J by 4 bases, with 15 bases between the two germline ends. CDR3 region: CASSPEAQGFYGYTF. The CDR3 region has the DNA TGTGCCAGCTCACCCGAAGCCCAGGGATTCTATGGCTACACCTTC.

This clone was picked up a small number of times. The chain joins TRBV4-3 to TRBJ1-6, with no clear D. The ends were cut back, 0 bases at V and 1 base at J, with 7 bases in the middle. The germline CDR1 and CDR2 sequences are LGHNA and YSLEER. This CDR3 region has 16 residues. The DNA for the CDR3 is TGCGCCAGCAGCCAAGATCGGCGGTCCTATAATTCACCCCTCCACTTT. This sequence encodes CASSQDRRSYNSPLHF.

The rearrangement joins TRBV28 to TRBJ2-1, with TRBD2 matching 8 bases. This CDR3 contains 16 residues. V was clipped by 5 bases and J by 3 bases; unmatched bases: 9. Germline CDR1 is MDHEN and CDR2 is SYDVKM. The CDR3 loop is CASSPPQAGVYNEQFF. The CDR3 DNA reads TGTGCCAGCAGTCCCCCTCAAGCGGGGGTCTACAATGAGCAGTTCTTC.

There are a few counts of this clone. This chain connects TRBV19 to TRBJ1-5; 9 bases align to TRBD1. Per the germline V gene, CDR1 is LNHDA and CDR2 is SQIVND (reference sequence). This CDR3 spans 13 amino acids. The V segment lost 6 bases and the J segment 5 bases; nucleotides outside the gene matches: 2. The CDR3 DNA reads as TGTGCCAGTAGGGGACAGGGTTATCAGCCCCAGCATTTT. This sequence encodes CASRGQGYQPQHF. Combining the CDR3 with reference TRBV19 and TRBJ1-5 gives the whole variable domain DGGITQSPKYLFRKEGQNVTLSCEQNLNHDAMYWYRQDPGQGLRLIYYSQIVNDFQKGDIAEGYSVSREKKESFPLTVTSAQKNPTAFYLCASRGQGYQPQHFGDGTRLSIL.

This clone was seen a few times. This rearrangement joins TRBV7-6 to TRBJ2-2, with a possible D match to TRBD2 (5 bases). Trimming removed 4 bases from V and 6 bases from J, with 12 bases in between. The V gene's germline CDR1 is SGHVS and CDR2 FNYEAQ. The CDR3 is made up of 14 amino acids. CDR3 sequence reads: CASSSGLVPGELFF. The DNA for the CDR3 is TGTGCCAGCAGCTCCGGACTCGTGCCCGGGGAGCTGTTTTTT. The full variable domain, completed using reference TRBV7-6 and TRBJ2-2, is GAGVSQSPRYKVTKRGQDVALRCDPISGHVSLYWYRQALGQGPEFLTYFNYEAQQDKSGLPNDRFSAERPEGSISTLTIQRTEQRDSAMYRCASSSGLVPGELFFGEGSRLTVL.

This clone was counted only a few times. The chain uses TRBV9 and TRBJ2-1, with TRBD2 as a possible D gene (5 bases). The V gene lost 4 bases and the J gene lost 7 bases, with 12 bases spanning the gap. This CDR3 spans 13 amino acids. Germline CDR1 SGDLS, CDR2 YYNGEE. CDR3 sequence reads: CASSLLSGNEQFF. The CDR3 nucleotides read TGTGCCAGCAGCCTCCTTTCGGGAAATGAGCAGTTCTTC.

This clone occurred a few times. The V call is TRBV9, the J call TRBJ1-6, with D maybe TRBD1 (5 bases). Trimming left V 0 bases short and J 7 bases short, with 11 bases between. The CDR3 is made up of 15 amino acids. The germline V gene has CDR1 SGDLS and CDR2 YYNGEE. CDR3 in amino acids: CASSVGVRENSPLHF. CDR3 in DNA: TGTGCCAGCAGCGTAGGCGTCAGGGAAAATTCACCCCTCCACTTT.

In this sample, this clone turned up a few times. The chain employs TRBV5-6 and TRBJ2-1, with 11 bases that match TRBD1. Germline loops: CDR1 SGHDT, CDR2 YYEEEE. Trimming removed 4 bases from V and 7 bases from J; junction bases left unmatched: 13. The CDR3 runs to 17 residues. The CDR3 loop reads CASSKGPGTGGWNEQFF. DNA of the CDR3: TGTGCCAGCAGCAAGGGGCCCGGGACAGGGGGATGGAATGAGCAGTTCTTC. The variable domain in full, with the rest retrieved from reference TRBV5-6 and TRBJ2-1, is DAGVTQSPTHLIKTRGQQVTLRCSPKSGHDTVSWYQQALGQGPQFIFQYYEEEERQRGNFPDRFSGHQFPNYSSELNVNALLLGDSALYLCASSKGPGTGGWNEQFFGPGTRLTVL.

The table lists this clone with a few counts. The gene calls are TRBV7-8 and TRBJ1-3; TRBD1 aligns across 9 bases. CDR3 length: 15 amino acids. The germline V gene has CDR1 SGHVS and CDR2 FQNEAQ. Trimming took 5 bases from V and 7 from J; bases not matched to a gene: 9. DNA for the CDR3: TGTGCCAGCAGCCCAGGGGGGACAGGGAGGAACACCATATATTTT. Translated, it gives CASSPGGTGRNTIYF.

The V gene is TRBV9, the J gene TRBJ2-3; TRBD1 agrees at 8 bases. J lost 6 bases, V lost 3 bases, and 9 bases had no gene match. Germline V gene lookup returns CDR1 SGDLS and CDR2 YYNGEE. The CDR3 is 15 residues long. CDR3 nucleotide sequence: TGTGCCAGCAGCGATCAGGGGGCGGTATCGGATACGCAGTATTTT. It codes for CASSDQGAVSDTQYF.

The chain recombines TRBV28 with TRBJ1-2; 9 bases agree with TRBD1. CDR3 size: 17 residues. V lost 7 bases to trimming and J lost 0 bases; unmatched junction nucleotides: 12. CDR1 is MDHEN, CDR2 SYDVKM, per germline. The CDR3 region has the DNA TGTGCCAGCACCGTTGCCGGGACAGGGCCTCCTAACTATGGCTACACCTTC. As protein: CASTVAGTGPPNYGYTF.

This clone was counted a few times. Germline and junction disagree at one end, which may indicate a read error. The V gene is TRBV27, the J gene TRBJ2-7, with 8 bases aligning to TRBD1. The CDR3 is 13 residues long. The germline V gene has CDR1 MNHEY and CDR2 SMNVEV (reference sequence). The CDR3: CASSRSGQGSPSF. In DNA, the CDR3 is TGTGCCAGCAGTAGGAGCGGACAGGGTTCCCCCAGCTTC.

The V gene is TRBV4-3, the J gene TRBJ2-5, with D possibly being TRBD2 (6 bases). Germline V gene lookup returns CDR1 LGHNA and CDR2 YSLEER. Trimming left V 1 base short and J 0 bases short, with 12 bases between. This CDR3 has 16 residues. The CDR3: CASSQGVGGHQETQYF. In DNA form, the CDR3 reads TGCGCCAGCAGCCAAGGAGTCGGGGGACACCAAGAGACCCAGTACTTC.

The chain has TRBV7-2 and TRBJ2-7; TRBD1 matches 7 bases. J was trimmed by 3 bases and V by 1 base; bases with no gene match: 3. Germline-derived CDR1 and CDR2 are SGHTA and FQGNSA. The CDR3 extends over 14 amino acids. The CDR3: CASSLDRGYYEQYF. The CDR3 DNA sequence: TGTGCCAGCAGCTTAGACAGGGGTTACTACGAGCAGTACTTC.

The V and J genes are TRBV13 and TRBJ2-7; D is ambiguous. The CDR3 spans 14 residues. V shed 0 bases and J shed 0 bases, with 6 bases lying between them. Germline V CDR1 and CDR2: PRHDT, FYEKMQ (reference sequence). This CDR3 is CASSLGLSSYEQYF. CDR3 nucleotide sequence: TGTGCCAGCAGCTTAGGCCTTAGCTCCTACGAGCAGTACTTC. Together with reference TRBV13 and TRBJ2-7, the CDR3 gives the full variable domain: AAGVIQSPRHLIKEKRETATLKCYPIPRHDTVYWYQQGPGQDPQFLISFYEKMQSDKGSIPDRFSAQQFSDYHSELNMSSLELGDSALYFCASSLGLSSYEQYFGPGTRLTVT.

This chain connects TRBV30 to TRBJ1-2; 7 positions agree with TRBD1. Looked up from germline, CDR1 is GTSNPN and CDR2 is SVGIG (reference sequence). The V gene end was trimmed by 5 bases and the J gene end by 1 base; junction bases not matched to a gene: 1. The CDR3 runs 12 residues. In DNA form, the CDR3 reads TGTGCCTGGGCAGGGGGTAACTATGGCTACACCTTC. Translating it yields CAWAGGNYGYTF.

J is TRBJ2-2 and V is TRBV11-3, with D possibly matching TRBD2 (5 bases). Germline CDR1 is SGHNT and CDR2 is YENEEA. This CDR3 is built from 13 residues. V was pared by 3 bases and J by 7 bases, with 9 bases between. The CDR3 nucleotides are TGTGCCAGCAGCTTTAGAGGGTTCGGGGAGCTGTTTTTT. Protein sequence: CASSFRGFGELFF.

There are a few counts of this clone. The chain uses TRBV7-9 and TRBJ2-3, with a weak D call TRBD2 (7 bases). The germline gives CDR1 SEHNR, CDR2 FQNEAQ (reference sequence). The CDR3 covers 15 residues. V shed 3 bases and J shed 2 bases, with 12 bases lying between them. The CDR3 DNA follows: TGTGCCAGCAGCTTGCGGGGGCCGACCACAGATACGCAGTATTTT. Translated, it gives CASSLRGPTTDTQYF. Drawing the rest from reference TRBV7-9 and TRBJ2-3, the complete variable domain is DTGVSQNPRHKITKRGQNVTFRCDPISEHNRLYWYRQTLGQGPEFLTYFQNEAQLEKSRLLSDRFSAERPKGSFSTLEIQRTEQGDSAMYLCASSLRGPTTDTQYFGPGTRLTVL.

J is TRBJ1-2 and V is TRBV27; D is perhaps TRBD1 (5 bases). V was pared by 5 bases and J by 4 bases, with 17 bases between. CDR1 and CDR2 (germline): MNHEY, SMNVEV (reference sequence). This CDR3 has 15 residues. The CDR3 nucleotides read TGTGCCAGCAGTCCCTACCCCGGACACCTCTATGGCTACACCTTC. This sequence encodes CASSPYPGHLYGYTF.